The following is a T cell receptor (beta chain) sequence with its context. Its specificity is unknown. This CDR3 spans 14 amino acids. V lost 4 bases and J 1 base, leaving 11 bases between the germline ends. Germline V CDR1 and CDR2: SGHNT, YYREEE (reference sequence). The source of the sample is a study of shared clonotypes between healthy human individuals. About the research overall: CD4 naive and CD4 memory each took three plates per donor, while CD8 naive took two and CD8 memory one. Broader study findings: Clonotypes which were not shared had lower generation probabilities than clonotypes that all four donors shared.

The test was conducted at deep level. Study processing details: Filtering was not the same, since immunoSEQ gave junction-only sequences without quality scores. Here immunoSEQ multiplex PCR was the method, and the copy in TCRdb shows in-frame clones only, minus some. V and J calls and clone size are copied from that table; D and trimming were computed from the DNA. The table has 2 million to 2.5 million clones, roughly 93% seen once. This chain joins TRBV5-4 and TRBJ2-5, with D maybe TRBD1 (5 bases). The clonotype originates from a man aged 18 to 30 in good health. Some clones in this sample may be carry-over from other donors' samples. Material: naive CD4+ T cells from PBMCs. The subset denotes: CD45RA+ positively selected. The CDR3 DNA is TGTGCCAGCAGCGGCGGACACTCCCAAGAGACCCAGTACTTC. Protein product: CASSGGHSQETQYF.